One T cell receptor beta chain is described in this entry. This sample is part of a study of cytomegalovirus exposure and HLA in healthy donors. Primers for the PCR totalled 60 Vbeta and 13 Jbeta. Assay used: immunoSEQ multiplex PCR; TCRdb lists only in-frame clones, some missing. The sample includes about 150,000 clones, less than 9.5% seen only once; the top ten take 1.8%. This CDR3 has 17 amino acids. This chain uses TRBV21-1 with TRBJ2-1; whether TRBD1, the table's D call, matches the DNA was not checked. TRBV21-1 is described as a pseudogene. Sequencing was done on a sample of PBMCs. The TCR originated in a male donor in good health and CMV-seronegative. CDR3 amino acids: CASSKIGGTGRNNEQFF. As DNA, the CDR3 is TGTGCCAGCAGCAAAATTGGGGGGACAGGGCGAAACAATGAGCAGTTCTTC.